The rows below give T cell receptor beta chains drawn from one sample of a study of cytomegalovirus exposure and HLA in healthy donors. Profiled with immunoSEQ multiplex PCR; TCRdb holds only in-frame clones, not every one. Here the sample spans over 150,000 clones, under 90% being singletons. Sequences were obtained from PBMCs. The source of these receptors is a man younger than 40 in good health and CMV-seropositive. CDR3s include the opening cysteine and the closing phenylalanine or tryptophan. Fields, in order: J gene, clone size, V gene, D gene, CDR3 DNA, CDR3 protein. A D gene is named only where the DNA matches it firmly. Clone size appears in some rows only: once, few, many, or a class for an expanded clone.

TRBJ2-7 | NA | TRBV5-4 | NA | TGTGCCAGCAGCCCCCCAGGGTCCCACGAGCAGTACTTC | CASSPPGSHEQYF
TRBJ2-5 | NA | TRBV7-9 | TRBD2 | TGTGCCAGCAGCTTAGACGGGGGGGCACAAGAGACCCAGTACTTC | CASSLDGGAQETQYF
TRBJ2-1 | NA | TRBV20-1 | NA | TGCAGTGCCTCCGGGAATGATGAGCAGTTCTTC | CSASGNDEQFF
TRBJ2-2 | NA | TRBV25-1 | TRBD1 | TGTGCCAGCAGTGAACGGACAGGGCTCGGCACCGGGGAGCTGTTTTTT | CASSERTGLGTGELFF
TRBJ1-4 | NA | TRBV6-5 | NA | TGTGCCAGCGGGAGGGGAGGTGAAAAACTGTTTTTT | CASGRGGEKLFF
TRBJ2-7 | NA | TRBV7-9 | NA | TGTGCCAGCAGTTTTAGCGGCTACGAGCAGTACTTC | CASSFSGYEQYF
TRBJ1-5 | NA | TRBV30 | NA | TGTGCCTGGAGTGGACTTCCAGGGGCTAATCAGCCCCAGCATTTT | CAWSGLPGANQPQHF
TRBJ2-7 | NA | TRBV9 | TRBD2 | TGTGCCAGCAGCGTTAGCGGGGGGGGCCACGAGCAGTACTTC | CASSVSGGGHEQYF
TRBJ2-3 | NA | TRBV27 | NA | TGTGCCAGCAGTTTCAGGGGTTTTGGGACAGATACGCAGTATTTT | CASSFRGFGTDTQYF
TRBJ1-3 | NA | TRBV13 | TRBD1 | TGTGCCAGCAGCTTCCTGAATCCGGGACAGGGTAGTGGAAACACCATATATTTT | CASSFLNPGQGSGNTIYF
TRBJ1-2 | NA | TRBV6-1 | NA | TGTGCCAGCAGTGCACAGGGTACCCGTGGCTACACCTTC | CASSAQGTRGYTF
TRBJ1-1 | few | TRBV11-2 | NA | TGTGCCAGCAGTTTGGGACAGAACACTGAAGCTTTCTTT | CASSLGQNTEAFF
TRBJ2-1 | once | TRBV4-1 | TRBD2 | TGCGCCAGCAGCCAAGGGGGGGGGAAAAAGCCACACAATGAGCAGTTCTTC | CASSQGGGKKPHNEQFF
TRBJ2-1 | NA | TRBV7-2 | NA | TGTGCCAGCAGCTTAGGGACTGTCGATGAGCAGTTCTTC | CASSLGTVDEQFF
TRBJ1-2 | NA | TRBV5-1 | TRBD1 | TGCGCCAGCAGCTCGACGGGACAGTCCTATGGCTACACCTTC | CASSSTGQSYGYTF
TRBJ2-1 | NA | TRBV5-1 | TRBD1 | TGCGCCAGCAGCAACGCCGCTGGGACAGGGCCGAACAATGAGCAGTTCTTC | CASSNAAGTGPNNEQFF
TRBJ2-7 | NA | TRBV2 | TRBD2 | TGTGCCAGCAGTGACTGGGATAGCGGGAGAATTTACGAGCAGTACTTC | CASSDWDSGRIYEQYF
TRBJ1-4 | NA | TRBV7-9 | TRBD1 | TGTGCCAGCAGCCCGGACGGACAGGGGGCTACTAATGAAAAACTGTTTTTT | CASSPDGQGATNEKLFF
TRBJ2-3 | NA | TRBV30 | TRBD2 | TGTGCCTGGGTTGGACTAGCGGGCACAGATACGCAGTATTTT | CAWVGLAGTDTQYF
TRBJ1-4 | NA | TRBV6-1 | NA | TGTGCCAGCAGTGAGCCCTACAGGGCGGGCGGTGAAAAACTGTTTTTT | CASSEPYRAGGEKLFF
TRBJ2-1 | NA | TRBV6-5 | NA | TGTGCCAGCAGTTACTCGAAGATAGGGGGCAATGAGCAGTTCTTC | CASSYSKIGGNEQFF
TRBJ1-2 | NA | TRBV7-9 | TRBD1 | TGTTCCAGCAGCTTGGGACAGGTCTCCTATGGCTACACCTTC | CSSSLGQVSYGYTF
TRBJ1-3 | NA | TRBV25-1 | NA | TGCGCCAGCAGTGATCCGGACAGCTCTGGAAACACCATATATTTT | CASSDPDSSGNTIYF
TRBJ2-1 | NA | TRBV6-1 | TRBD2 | TGTGCCAGCAGTATTGGGACTAGCGGTGCCAATGAGCAGTTCTTC | CASSIGTSGANEQFF